The source of this T cell receptor beta chain is a study of PD-1 blockade in classical Hodgkin lymphoma. Points on this clone: Its antigen is as yet unknown.

Generated by immunoSEQ multiplex PCR, the TCRdb table keeps only in-frame clones and is missing some. The repertoire has around 25,000 clones, roughly 76% of them found once; the top ten carry 25% to 30%. Whole-study findings and limits: Repertoire differences lack defined causes, possibly disease activity or prior therapy. Complete responders showed a baseline diversity that resembled the diversity of newly diagnosed patients.

Time point reported: cycle 4 day 1 (C4D1), after 6 weeks of nivolumab. After autologous stem cell transplantation all patients relapsed, and prior brentuximab vedotin exposure differed between cohorts. This receptor was taken from a human donor with classical Hodgkin lymphoma. The sequenced sample was peripheral blood mononuclear cells (PBMCs), obtained before the fourth cycle of nivolumab.

The DNA of the CDR3 is TGTGCCAGCAGGGGAGAAGGAACTTTCAATCAGCCCCAGCATTTT. Amino acid sequence: CASRGEGTFNQPQHF. The chain joins TRBV28 to TRBJ1-5; no reliable D call. V was shortened by 6 bases and J by 3 bases, with 15 bases between the two germline ends. The CDR3 covers 15 residues. Germline lookup yields CDR1 MDHEN and CDR2 SYDVKM.